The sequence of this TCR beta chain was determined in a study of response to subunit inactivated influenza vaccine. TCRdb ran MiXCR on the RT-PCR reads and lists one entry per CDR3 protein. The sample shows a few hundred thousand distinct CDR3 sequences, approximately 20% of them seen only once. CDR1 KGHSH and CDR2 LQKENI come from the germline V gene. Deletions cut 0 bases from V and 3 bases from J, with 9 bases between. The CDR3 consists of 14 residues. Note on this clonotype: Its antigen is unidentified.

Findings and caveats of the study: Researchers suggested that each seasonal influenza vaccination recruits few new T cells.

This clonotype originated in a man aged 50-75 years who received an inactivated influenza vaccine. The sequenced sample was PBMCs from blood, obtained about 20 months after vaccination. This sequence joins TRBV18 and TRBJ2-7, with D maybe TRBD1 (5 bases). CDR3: CASSPPAGIYEQYF. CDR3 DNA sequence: TGTGCCAGCTCACCACCGGCAGGGATCTACGAGCAGTACTTC.